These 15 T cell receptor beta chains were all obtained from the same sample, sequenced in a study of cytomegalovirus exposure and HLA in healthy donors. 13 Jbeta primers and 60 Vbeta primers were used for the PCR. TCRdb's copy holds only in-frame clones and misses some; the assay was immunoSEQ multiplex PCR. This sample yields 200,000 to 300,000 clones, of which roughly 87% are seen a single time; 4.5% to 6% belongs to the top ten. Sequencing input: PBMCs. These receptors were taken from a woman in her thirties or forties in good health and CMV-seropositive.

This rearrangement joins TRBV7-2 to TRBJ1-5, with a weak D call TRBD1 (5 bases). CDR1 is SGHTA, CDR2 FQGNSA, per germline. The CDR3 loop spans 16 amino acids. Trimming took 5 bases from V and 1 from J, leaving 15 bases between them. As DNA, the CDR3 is TGTGCCAGCAGCGGTGGGACGCGGGGGAGCAATCAGCCCCAGCATTTT. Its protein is CASSGGTRGSNQPQHF.

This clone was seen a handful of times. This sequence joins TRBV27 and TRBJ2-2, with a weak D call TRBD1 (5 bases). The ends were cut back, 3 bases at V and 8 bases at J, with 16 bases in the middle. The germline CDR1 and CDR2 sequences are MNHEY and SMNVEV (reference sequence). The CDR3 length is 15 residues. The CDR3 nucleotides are TGTGCCAGCAGTTTTACAGGAGCGCGATGGGGGGAGCTGTTTTTT. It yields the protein CASSFTGARWGELFF.

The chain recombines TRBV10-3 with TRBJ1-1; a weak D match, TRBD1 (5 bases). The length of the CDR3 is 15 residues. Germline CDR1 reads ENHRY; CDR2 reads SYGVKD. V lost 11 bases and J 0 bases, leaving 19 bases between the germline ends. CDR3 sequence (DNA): TGTGCCGTATCAATATCAGGGCCAATGAACACTGAAGCTTTCTTT. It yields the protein CAVSISGPMNTEAFF.

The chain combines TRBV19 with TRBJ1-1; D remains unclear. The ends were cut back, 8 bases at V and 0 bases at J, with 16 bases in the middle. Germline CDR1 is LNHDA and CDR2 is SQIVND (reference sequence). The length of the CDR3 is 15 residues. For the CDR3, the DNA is TGTGCCAGTGGTCTCGGGAGACACCTGAACACTGAAGCTTTCTTT. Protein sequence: CASGLGRHLNTEAFF.

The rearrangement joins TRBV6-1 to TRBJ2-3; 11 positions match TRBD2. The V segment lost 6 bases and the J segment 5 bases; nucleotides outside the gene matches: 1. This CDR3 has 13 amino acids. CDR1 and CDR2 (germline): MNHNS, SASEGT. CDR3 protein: CASRTSGRDTQYF. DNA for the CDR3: TGTGCCAGCAGAACTAGCGGGAGAGATACGCAGTATTTT.

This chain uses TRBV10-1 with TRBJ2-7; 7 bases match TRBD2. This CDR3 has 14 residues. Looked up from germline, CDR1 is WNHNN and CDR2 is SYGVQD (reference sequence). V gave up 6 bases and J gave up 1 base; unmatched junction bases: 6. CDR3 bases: TGCGCCAGCAGAGGCGGGGGAACTTCCTACGAGCAGTACTTC. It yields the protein CASRGGGTSYEQYF.

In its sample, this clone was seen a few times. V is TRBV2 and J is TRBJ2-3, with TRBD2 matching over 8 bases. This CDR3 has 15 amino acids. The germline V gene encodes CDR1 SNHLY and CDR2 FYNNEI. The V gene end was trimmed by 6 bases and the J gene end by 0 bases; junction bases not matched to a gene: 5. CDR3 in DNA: TGTGCCAGCAGGCCGACTAGCGTAAGCACAGATACGCAGTATTTT. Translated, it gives CASRPTSVSTDTQYF.

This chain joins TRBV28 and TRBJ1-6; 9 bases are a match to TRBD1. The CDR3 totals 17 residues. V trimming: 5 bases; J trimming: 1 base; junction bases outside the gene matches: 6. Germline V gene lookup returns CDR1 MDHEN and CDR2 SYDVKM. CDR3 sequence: CASSGGQGESYNSPLHF. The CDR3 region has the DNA TGTGCCAGCAGTGGGGGACAGGGAGAATCCTATAATTCACCCCTCCACTTT.

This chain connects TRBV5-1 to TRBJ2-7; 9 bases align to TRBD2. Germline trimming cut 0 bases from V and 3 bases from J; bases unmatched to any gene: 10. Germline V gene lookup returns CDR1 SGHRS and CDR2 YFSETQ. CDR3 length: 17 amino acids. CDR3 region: CASSLDGGRASNYEQYF. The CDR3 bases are TGCGCCAGCAGCTTGGATGGCGGGAGGGCCAGCAACTACGAGCAGTACTTC.

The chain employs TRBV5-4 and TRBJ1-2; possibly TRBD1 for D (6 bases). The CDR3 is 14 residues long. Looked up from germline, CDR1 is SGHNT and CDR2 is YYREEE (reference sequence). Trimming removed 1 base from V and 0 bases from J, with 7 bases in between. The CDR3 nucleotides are TGTGCCAGCAGCTTGAACAGGGCTAACTATGGCTACACCTTC. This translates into CASSLNRANYGYTF.

The CDR3 protein is CAWSTGQGAGYGYTF. CDR3 nucleotides: TGTGCCTGGAGTACGGGACAGGGGGCCGGCTATGGCTACACCTTC. The V call is TRBV30, the J call TRBJ1-2; 12 bases map to TRBD1. V shed 2 bases and J 4 bases; nucleotides not matched to a gene: 5. Germline assignment: CDR1 GTSNPN and CDR2 SVGIG (reference sequence). The length of the CDR3 is 15 residues.

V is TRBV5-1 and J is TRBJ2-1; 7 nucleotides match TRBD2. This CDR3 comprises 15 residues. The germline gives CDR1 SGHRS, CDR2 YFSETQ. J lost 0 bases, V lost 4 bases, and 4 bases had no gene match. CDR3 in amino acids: CASSLTSSSYNEQFF. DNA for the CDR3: TGCGCCAGCAGCCTGACTAGCAGCTCCTACAATGAGCAGTTCTTC.

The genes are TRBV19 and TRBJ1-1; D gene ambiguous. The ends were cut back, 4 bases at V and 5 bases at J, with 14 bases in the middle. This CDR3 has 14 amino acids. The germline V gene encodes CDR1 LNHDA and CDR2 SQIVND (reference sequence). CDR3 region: CASSRIGDWTEAFF. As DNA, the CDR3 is TGTGCCAGTAGTAGGATCGGGGATTGGACTGAAGCTTTCTTT.

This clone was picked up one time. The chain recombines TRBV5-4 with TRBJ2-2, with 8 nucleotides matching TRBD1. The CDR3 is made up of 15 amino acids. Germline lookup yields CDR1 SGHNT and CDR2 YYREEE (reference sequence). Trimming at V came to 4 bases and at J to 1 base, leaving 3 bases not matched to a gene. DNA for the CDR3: TGTGCCAGCAGCGCCGGGACAGGGAACACCGGGGAGCTGTTTTTT. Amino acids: CASSAGTGNTGELFF.

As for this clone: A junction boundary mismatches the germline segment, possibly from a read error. CDR3 coding DNA: TGTGCCTGGAGTGCGGGGGTCGGCGGTCTGAAAACTGAAGCTTTCTTT. It encodes CAWSAGVGGLKTEAFF. The chain is built from TRBV30 and TRBJ1-1; D may be TRBD1 (5 bases). The length of the CDR3 is 16 residues. Germline values: CDR1 GTSNPN, CDR2 SVGIG (reference sequence).